The T cell receptor (beta chain) under discussion was sequenced for a study of T cell repertoires in cytomegalovirus infection. In the study overall: The authors relied on CMV epitopes, both recently identified HLA-C-restricted and well-studied HLA-B-restricted. It was the public TCR beta signatures that indicated both CMV infection and matching HLA type.

There are 10 residues in the CDR3. The V end lost 7 bases, the J end lost 8 bases, and 11 bases lay between the germline ends. CDR1 and CDR2 (germline): SQVTM, ANQGSEA. TCRdb ran MiXCR on the reads and lists one entry per CDR3 protein. The sample holds about 270,000 distinct CDR3 sequences; around 20% are singletons and the top ten take approximately 19%. Study outcomes and limitations: Pooled public TCR beta family frequency picked out CMV carriers with the relevant HLA. HLA-C-restricted CMV-specific TCR beta clonotypes were dominant in the ex vivo response.

This clonotype was seen just once. Its antigen remains unidentified. The genes are TRBV29-1 and TRBJ1-2; D ambiguous. This TCR came from a human donor in good health (CMV status not recorded). Some clones in this sample may be carry-over from other donors' samples. The specimen was cultured PBMCs, collected from culture after CMV antigen stimulation. CDR3 DNA: TGCAGCGGGCTTTATAACGGCTACACCTTC. Translation: CSGLYNGYTF.